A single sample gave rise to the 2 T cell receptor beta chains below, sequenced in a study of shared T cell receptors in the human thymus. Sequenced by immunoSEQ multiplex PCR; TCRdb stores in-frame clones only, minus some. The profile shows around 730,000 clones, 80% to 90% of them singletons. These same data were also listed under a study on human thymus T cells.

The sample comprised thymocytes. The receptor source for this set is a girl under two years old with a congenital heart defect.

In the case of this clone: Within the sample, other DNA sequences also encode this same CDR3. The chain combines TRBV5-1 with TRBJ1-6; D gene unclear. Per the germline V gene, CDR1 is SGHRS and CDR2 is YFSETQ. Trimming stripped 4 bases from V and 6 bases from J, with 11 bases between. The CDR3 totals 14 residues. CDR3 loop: CASSPFRGNSPLHF. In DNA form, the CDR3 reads TGCGCCAGCAGCCCCTTCCGGGGTAATTCACCCCTCCACTTT.

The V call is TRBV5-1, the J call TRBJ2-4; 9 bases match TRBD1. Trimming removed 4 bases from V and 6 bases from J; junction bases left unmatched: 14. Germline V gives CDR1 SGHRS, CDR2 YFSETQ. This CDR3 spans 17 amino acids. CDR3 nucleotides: TGCGCCAGCAGCCGCCACCGGGACAGGGATTTCAGAAACATTCAGTACTTC. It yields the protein CASSRHRDRDFRNIQYF.